This T cell receptor beta chain was observed in a study of PD-1 blockade in classical Hodgkin lymphoma. The CDR3 loop spans 14 amino acids. The V and J ends lost 6 bases and 2 bases respectively, with 12 bases between them. CDR1 is MDHEN and CDR2 is SYDVKM in the germline V gene. Study-wide points: TCR diversity at baseline was reported to be reduced in newly diagnosed patients relative to healthy donors.

Details on this clone: Its matching antigen is unknown.

Time point given: newly diagnosed, previously untreated cHL patient sample. Newly diagnosed, untreated classical Hodgkin lymphoma PBMCs provided comparison. TCRdb's copy holds only in-frame clones and misses some; the assay was immunoSEQ multiplex PCR. The sample consists of 25,000 to 35,000 clones, roughly 92% of them appearing once. The V call is TRBV28, the J call TRBJ2-3; D could derive from TRBD1 or TRBD2 (5 bases each). Sequenced material: peripheral blood mononuclear cells (PBMCs). The source is a human donor with classical Hodgkin lymphoma. CDR3 region: CASRAGAFTDTQYF. The CDR3 DNA reads as TGTGCCAGCAGGGCCGGGGCGTTCACAGATACGCAGTATTTT.